The clone carrying this T cell receptor (beta chain) was counted at least ten times. The antigen remains undetermined. This specimen belongs to a study of T cell repertoires in cytomegalovirus infection. Across the study: The public TCR beta signatures pointed to both CMV infection and matching HLA type. Broader study findings: Dominating the ex vivo response were HLA-C-restricted CMV-specific TCR beta clonotypes. Public TCR beta family frequency separated CMV-and-HLA carriers, including in an independent cohort.

Trimming cost V 4 bases and J 1 base, with 13 bases left between them. CDR1 is SGHTA, CDR2 FQGNSA, per germline. The CDR3 is 15 amino acids. Each CDR3 protein is one row after TCRdb ran MiXCR on the reads. The profile shows just over 300,000 distinct CDR3 sequences, 15% to 20% of them singletons. The receptor's source is a human donor in good health (CMV status not recorded). Some clones in this sample may be carry-over from other donors' samples. Material: PBMCs. The chain employs TRBV7-2 and TRBJ2-5; possibly TRBD1 for D (6 bases). This CDR3 reads CASSSQGTIQETQYF. The CDR3 nucleotides are TGTGCCAGCAGCTCACAGGGTACCATCCAAGAGACCCAGTACTTC.